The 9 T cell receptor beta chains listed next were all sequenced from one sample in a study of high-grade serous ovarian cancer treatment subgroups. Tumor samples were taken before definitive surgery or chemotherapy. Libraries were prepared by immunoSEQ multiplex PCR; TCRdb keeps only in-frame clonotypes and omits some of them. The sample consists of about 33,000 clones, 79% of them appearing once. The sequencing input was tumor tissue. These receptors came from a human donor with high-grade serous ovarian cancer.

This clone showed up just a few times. For the CDR3, the DNA is TGTGCCAGCTCCGCTCGGGACAGGGGTTACAATGAGCAGTTCTTC. This translates into CASSARDRGYNEQFF. V usage is TRBV18 and J usage is TRBJ2-1, with 10 bases lining up with TRBD1. The CDR3 sequence is 15 residues long. The trim removed 6 bases at V and 4 bases at J, leaving 6 bases unmatched. Germline CDR1 KGHSH, CDR2 LQKENI.

CDR3 in DNA: TGTGCCAGCAGCTTATATGCGGGAGGAGGTGATACGCAGTATTTT. The encoded protein is CASSLYAGGGDTQYF. This chain connects TRBV7-3 to TRBJ2-3; 8 bases fit TRBD2. There are 15 residues in the CDR3. With 2 bases clipped from V and 6 bases from J, the junction kept 7 bases outside the gene matches. Germline lookup yields CDR1 SGHTA and CDR2 FQGTGA.

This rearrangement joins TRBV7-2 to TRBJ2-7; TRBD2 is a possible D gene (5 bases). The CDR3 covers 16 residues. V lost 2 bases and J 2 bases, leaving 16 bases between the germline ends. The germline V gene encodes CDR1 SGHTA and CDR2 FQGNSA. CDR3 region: CASSLFQEMEAYEQYF. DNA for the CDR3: TGTGCCAGCAGCTTATTTCAGGAGATGGAGGCCTACGAGCAGTACTTC.

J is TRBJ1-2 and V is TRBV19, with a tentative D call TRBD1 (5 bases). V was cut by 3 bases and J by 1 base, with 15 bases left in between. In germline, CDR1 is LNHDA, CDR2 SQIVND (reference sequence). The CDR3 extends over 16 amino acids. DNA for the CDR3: TGTGCCAGTAGTATCAAAAGAGGGGAAGGTAACTATGGCTACACCTTC. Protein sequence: CASSIKRGEGNYGYTF.

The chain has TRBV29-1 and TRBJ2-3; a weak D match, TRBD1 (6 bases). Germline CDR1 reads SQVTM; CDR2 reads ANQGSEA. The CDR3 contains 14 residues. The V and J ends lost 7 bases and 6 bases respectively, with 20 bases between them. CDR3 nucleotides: TGCAGCGCCGGTGGGGGCCTCTCCGCGGATACGCAGTATTTT. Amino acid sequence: CSAGGGLSADTQYF.

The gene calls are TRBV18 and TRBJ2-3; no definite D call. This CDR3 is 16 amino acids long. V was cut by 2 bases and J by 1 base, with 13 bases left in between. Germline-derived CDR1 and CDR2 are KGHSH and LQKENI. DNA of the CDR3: TGTGCCAGCTCACCAACGACTCTCTGGGGCACAGATACGCAGTATTTT. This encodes CASSPTTLWGTDTQYF.

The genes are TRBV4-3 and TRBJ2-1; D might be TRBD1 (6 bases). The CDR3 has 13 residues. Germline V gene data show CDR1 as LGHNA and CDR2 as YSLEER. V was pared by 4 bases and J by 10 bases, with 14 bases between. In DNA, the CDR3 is TGCGCCAGCAGCCCTGACAGGTCCCTCGAGCAGTTCTTC. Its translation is CASSPDRSLEQFF.

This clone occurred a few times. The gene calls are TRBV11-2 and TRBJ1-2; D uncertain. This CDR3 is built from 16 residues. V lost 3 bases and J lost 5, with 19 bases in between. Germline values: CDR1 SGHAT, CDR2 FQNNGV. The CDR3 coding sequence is TGTGCCAGCAGCTTTGGGGTAGCGCTTTCGGGTTATGGCTACACCTTC. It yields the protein CASSFGVALSGYGYTF.

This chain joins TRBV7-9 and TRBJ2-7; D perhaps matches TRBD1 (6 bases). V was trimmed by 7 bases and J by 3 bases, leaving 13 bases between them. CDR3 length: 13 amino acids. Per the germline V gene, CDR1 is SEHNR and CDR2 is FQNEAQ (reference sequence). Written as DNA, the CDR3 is TGTGCCAGCACGTCCCGACAGGTCTACGAGCAGTACTTC. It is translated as CASTSRQVYEQYF.